Presented here are 20 T cell receptor beta chains from one specimen sequenced in a study of T cells after yellow fever vaccination. Using its own MiXCR run on the 5' RACE reads, TCRdb lists one record per CDR3 protein. Here the sample spans fewer than 350,000 distinct CDR3 sequences, 8% to 10% being singletons. Sequenced material: PBMCs, taken on the day of the first yellow fever vaccination. The receptor source for this set is a man younger than 30 who received the YFV17D yellow fever vaccine.

This clonotype showed up just a few times. The chain combines TRBV9 with TRBJ2-1; 11 bases are shared with TRBD2. CDR1 and CDR2 (germline): SGDLS, YYNGEE. V was pared by 4 bases and J by 9 bases, with 6 bases of the junction left unmatched. The CDR3 sequence is 14 residues long. CDR3 sequence (DNA): TGTGCCAGCAGCATCGGGACTAGCGGTTCTGAGCAGTTCTTC. This gives the protein CASSIGTSGSEQFF. The full variable domain, completed using reference TRBV9 and TRBJ2-1, is DSGVTQTPKHLITATGQRVTLRCSPRSGDLSVYWYQQSLDQGLQFLIQYYNGEERAKGNILERFSAQQFPDLHSELNLSSLELGDSALYFCASSIGTSGSEQFFGPGTRLTVL.

This sequence joins TRBV20-1 and TRBJ2-5; TRBD2 matches at 13 bases. V lost 5 bases to trimming and J lost 5 bases; unmatched junction nucleotides: 8. The CDR3 totals 15 residues. From germline, CDR1 is DFQATT and CDR2 SNEGSKA (reference sequence). CDR3: CSAGRTSGGGETQYF. As DNA, the CDR3 is TGCAGTGCTGGCCGGACTAGCGGGGGAGGGGAGACCCAGTACTTC.

In its sample, this clonotype was seen many times. The CDR3 DNA sequence: TGTGCCAGCAGCCCAACGTTGGATACGCAGTATTTT. Amino acid sequence: CASSPTLDTQYF. V is TRBV7-2 and J is TRBJ2-3; D gene uncertain. In germline, CDR1 is SGHTA, CDR2 FQGNSA. This CDR3 is built from 12 residues. Trimming took off 5 bases at V and 6 bases at J, with 9 bases between the two ends.

This clonotype was seen a handful of times. The rearrangement uses TRBV6-2 or TRBV6-3 and TRBJ2-5; possibly TRBD2 for D (6 bases). In germline, CDR1 is MNHEY, CDR2 SVGEGT. With 6 bases removed from V and 4 bases from J, the gap between germline ends came to 18 bases. The CDR3 loop spans 15 amino acids. The CDR3 sequence is CASRPARETVETQYF. CDR3 DNA: TGTGCCAGCAGACCTGCGCGGGAAACAGTAGAGACCCAGTACTTC.

This chain links TRBV5-5 with TRBJ2-1; unclear D gene. Germline V gives CDR1 SGHKS, CDR2 YYEKEE (reference sequence). Trimming took off 4 bases at V and 0 bases at J, with 11 bases between the two ends. This CDR3 has 15 residues. CDR3 loop: CASSPGPDSYNEQFF. DNA for the CDR3: TGTGCCAGCAGCCCGGGTCCAGACTCCTACAATGAGCAGTTCTTC. Together with reference TRBV5-5 and TRBJ2-1, the CDR3 gives the full variable domain: DAGVTQSPTHLIKTRGQQVTLRCSPISGHKSVSWYQQVLGQGPQFIFQYYEKEERGRGNFPDRFSARQFPNYSSELNVNALLLGDSALYLCASSPGPDSYNEQFFGPGTRLTVL.

This clonotype showed up just a few times. This chain connects TRBV10-3 to TRBJ2-2, with 7 positions matching TRBD2. Per the germline V gene, CDR1 is ENHRY and CDR2 is SYGVKD. V was clipped by 4 bases and J by 0 bases; unmatched bases: 14. This CDR3 has 19 amino acids. Here the CDR3 reads CAISAHGGAGTANTGELFF. For the CDR3, the DNA is TGTGCCATCAGTGCGCATGGGGGAGCGGGGACCGCGAACACCGGGGAGCTGTTTTTT.

This clonotype was seen only a few times. V is TRBV18 and J is TRBJ1-3; TRBD1 matches at 10 bases. Per germline, CDR1 KGHSH and CDR2 LQKENI. This CDR3 spans 15 amino acids. Losses at the gene ends were 10 bases for V and 0 bases for J; bases not matched to a gene: 6. In DNA, the CDR3 is TGTGCCACGGGGACAGGGGCGAGCTCTGGAAACACCATATATTTT. Its protein is CATGTGASSGNTIYF.

The chain combines TRBV11-2 with TRBJ2-6, with D perhaps matching TRBD1 or TRBD2 (5 bases each). In germline, CDR1 is SGHAT, CDR2 FQNNGV. Trimming shortened V by 5 bases and J by 1 base, and 18 bases separated the two germline ends. The CDR3 has 18 residues. The CDR3 bases are TGTGCCAGCAGCGACCGGGGACGCCACCCTTCTGGGGCCAACGTCCTGACTTTC. This codes for CASSDRGRHPSGANVLTF.

This clonotype was counted a few times. The J gene is TRBJ2-2, the V gene TRBV7-9; 7 bases are a match to TRBD1. V dropped 7 bases and J dropped 6; count of bases not matched to a gene: 5. Germline assignment: CDR1 SEHNR and CDR2 FQNEAQ (reference sequence). This CDR3 contains 13 residues. CDR3 in amino acids: CASNRGTAGELFF. The CDR3 DNA reads TGTGCCAGCAACAGGGGAACGGCCGGGGAGCTGTTTTTT. Supplemented by reference TRBV7-9 and TRBJ2-2, the full variable domain reads DTGVSQNPRHKITKRGQNVTFRCDPISEHNRLYWYRQTLGQGPEFLTYFQNEAQLEKSRLLSDRFSAERPKGSFSTLEIQRTEQGDSAMYLCASNRGTAGELFFGEGSRLTVL.

This clonotype was seen a handful of times. The rearrangement uses TRBV5-1 and TRBJ2-7; D remains unclear. Germline loops: CDR1 SGHRS, CDR2 YFSETQ. V lost 1 base to trimming and J lost 3 bases, with 11 bases between them. CDR3 length: 14 amino acids. This chain's CDR3 is CASSLSRMNYEQYF. DNA of the CDR3: TGCGCCAGCAGCTTGAGCAGAATGAACTACGAGCAGTACTTC.

The CDR3 spells CASSLDRAGDTQYF. The CDR3 coding sequence is TGTGCCAGCAGTTTGGACAGGGCTGGAGATACGCAGTATTTT. This chain joins TRBV6-5 and TRBJ2-3; 8 bases map to TRBD1. The germline V gene encodes CDR1 MNHEY and CDR2 SVGAGI. The CDR3 runs 14 residues. Germline trimming cut 4 bases from V and 5 bases from J; bases unmatched to any gene: 5.

V gene TRBV3-1 combines with J gene TRBJ2-3; D is possibly TRBD1 or TRBD2 (5 bases each). Germline assignment: CDR1 LGHDT and CDR2 YNNKEL (reference sequence). CDR3 length equals 14 residues. Trimming left V 10 bases short and J 0 bases short, with 14 bases between. In nucleotides, the CDR3 is TGTGCCACGAGAGAGGGGCGAAGCACAGATACGCAGTATTTT. It specifies CATREGRSTDTQYF.

In this sample, this clonotype turned up a few times. V gene TRBV4-1 combines with J gene TRBJ1-2; TRBD1 matches 7 bases. Looked up from germline, CDR1 is MGHRA and CDR2 is YSYEKL. CDR3 size: 16 residues. V lost 3 bases, J lost 4 bases, and 11 bases stayed unmatched. DNA for the CDR3: TGCGCCAGCAGCCAGGACTTGGGACAGTTAGTCTATGGCTACACCTTC. The encoded protein is CASSQDLGQLVYGYTF.

The table lists this clonotype with many counts. The chain recombines TRBV14 with TRBJ2-3, with D possibly being TRBD1 or TRBD2 (5 bases each). Germline V CDR1 and CDR2: SGHDN, FVKESK. The V end lost 10 bases, the J end lost 8 bases, and 16 bases lay between the germline ends. This CDR3 is 12 amino acids long. As DNA, the CDR3 is TGTGCCACCGCCATAGGGGCGGGTACGCAGTATTTT. This sequence encodes CATAIGAGTQYF.

This clonotype appeared a single time. The chain couples TRBV19 to TRBJ2-2, with D possibly matching TRBD1 (6 bases). Germline V lookup: CDR1 LNHDA, CDR2 SQIVND (reference sequence). With 0 bases removed from V and 6 bases from J, the gap between germline ends came to 23 bases. The CDR3 extends over 19 amino acids. The CDR3 loop is CASSIDRGTRGRRSGELFF. Written as DNA, the CDR3 is TGTGCCAGTAGTATAGATAGGGGGACAAGGGGCCGGCGATCCGGGGAGCTGTTTTTT. Full variable domain (remainder filled in from reference TRBV19 and TRBJ2-2): DGGITQSPKYLFRKEGQNVTLSCEQNLNHDAMYWYRQDPGQGLRLIYYSQIVNDFQKGDIAEGYSVSREKKESFPLTVTSAQKNPTAFYLCASSIDRGTRGRRSGELFFGEGSRLTVL.

This chain's CDR3 is CASSPLGGQGTDTQYF. The CDR3 DNA reads TGTGCCAGCAGCCCCTTGGGAGGACAGGGCACAGATACGCAGTATTTT. The V and J genes are TRBV14 and TRBJ2-3, with TRBD1 as a possible D gene (7 bases). This CDR3 is 16 amino acids long. The germline V gene encodes CDR1 SGHDN and CDR2 FVKESK. The ends were cut back, 4 bases at V and 1 base at J, with 15 bases in the middle.

This clonotype was seen a handful of times. V is TRBV5-1 and J is TRBJ2-2; TRBD1 matches at 10 bases. J gave up 4 bases and V 4 bases, and 7 bases lay outside the gene matches. CDR1 SGHRS and CDR2 YFSETQ come from the germline V gene. This CDR3 is built from 16 residues. CDR3 DNA sequence: TGCGCCAGCAGCGTTGCCGGGACAGGGGTCACCGGGGAGCTGTTTTTT. Protein product: CASSVAGTGVTGELFF.

The V gene is TRBV18, the J gene TRBJ1-6; 7 nucleotides agree with TRBD1. J gave up 6 bases and V 9 bases, and 11 bases lay outside the gene matches. The CDR3 has 15 amino acids. Germline V gene data show CDR1 as KGHSH and CDR2 as LQKENI. CDR3 bases: TGTGCCAGTGGCCTAAGGGGGCAAAGTAATTCACCCCTCCACTTT. Protein: CASGLRGQSNSPLHF.

This chain joins TRBV7-2 and TRBJ2-7; D assignment may be TRBD1 or TRBD2 (7 bases each). V was pared by 4 bases and J by 4 bases, with 20 bases between. The CDR3 runs to 16 residues. In germline, CDR1 is SGHTA, CDR2 FQGNSA. The CDR3, as DNA: TGTGCCAGCAGCTCCCCAGGGGGGGCCAATCCGTACGAGCAGTACTTC. Residues: CASSSPGGANPYEQYF.

This chain joins TRBV7-9 and TRBJ2-7; 9 positions match TRBD1. CDR3 length: 12 amino acids. CDR1 is SEHNR and CDR2 is FQNEAQ in the germline V gene (reference sequence). V lost 5 bases to trimming and J lost 7 bases; unmatched junction nucleotides: 3. Here the CDR3 reads CASSDGTGEQYV. The CDR3 DNA is TGTGCCAGCAGCGATGGGACAGGGGAGCAGTACGTC.